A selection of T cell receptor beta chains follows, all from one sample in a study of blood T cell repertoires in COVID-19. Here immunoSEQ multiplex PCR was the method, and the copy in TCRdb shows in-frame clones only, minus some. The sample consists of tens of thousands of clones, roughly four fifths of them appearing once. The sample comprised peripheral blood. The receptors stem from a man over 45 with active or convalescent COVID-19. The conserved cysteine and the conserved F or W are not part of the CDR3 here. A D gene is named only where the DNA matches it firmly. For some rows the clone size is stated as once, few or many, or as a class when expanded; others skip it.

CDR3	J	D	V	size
ASSAGAPGPGEQY	TRBJ2-7	.	TRBV5-1	.
ASSRSGVSYEQY	TRBJ2-7	.	TRBV5-6	.
AISESVVLTLEQF	TRBJ2-1	.	TRBV10-3	.
ASSGTFYEQY	TRBJ2-7	.	TRBV10-2	once
ASSSLQGSTEAF	TRBJ1-1	.	TRBV5-4	.
ASSTGDRANEKLF	TRBJ1-4	TRBD1	TRBV9	.
AWSTGTSGTDTQY	TRBJ2-3	TRBD2	TRBV30	.
SVEPQGENTGELF	TRBJ2-2	.	TRBV29-1	.
ASSPRWALAEQF	TRBJ2-1	.	TRBV7-2	.
ASSLLEGYGYT	TRBJ1-2	.	TRBV11-2	.
ASSYSEGPGDYGYT	TRBJ1-2	.	TRBV6-6	.
ASSLSDTQY	TRBJ2-3	.	TRBV12-3/TRBV12-4	few
ASSLEVHTSTDTQY	TRBJ2-3	.	TRBV7-6	.
ASTRGTFGYT	TRBJ1-2	.	TRBV19	.
ASSWAGSGEETQY	TRBJ2-5	TRBD2	TRBV5-1	.
ASSLSGPQETQY	TRBJ2-5	.	TRBV5-1	.
ASSLSGQGLSMNTEAF	TRBJ1-1	TRBD1	TRBV27	.
ASTLRGWDQPQH	TRBJ1-5	.	TRBV5-6	.
ASSPLGGNTEAF	TRBJ1-1	.	TRBV7-2	.
ASSWTGRDEQF	TRBJ2-1	.	TRBV10-1	few
ASTQGQGGDTQY	TRBJ2-3	TRBD1	TRBV5-1	few
ASSQVEGGNSPLH	TRBJ1-6	.	TRBV3-1/TRBV3-2	.
ASSEVEGSNQPQH	TRBJ1-5	.	TRBV6-1	.
ASSHNDRGLY	TRBJ2-5	TRBD1	TRBV4-3	.
ASSYNGDGEKLF	TRBJ1-4	.	TRBV6-5	.
ASTSQGDQPQH	TRBJ1-5	.	TRBV19	few
ASGSGQGSAEAF	TRBJ1-1	TRBD1	TRBV12-5	.
ASSQAGETQY	TRBJ2-5	.	TRBV3-1/TRBV3-2	.
ASSLTSGGAHHIQY	TRBJ2-4	TRBD2	TRBV28	.